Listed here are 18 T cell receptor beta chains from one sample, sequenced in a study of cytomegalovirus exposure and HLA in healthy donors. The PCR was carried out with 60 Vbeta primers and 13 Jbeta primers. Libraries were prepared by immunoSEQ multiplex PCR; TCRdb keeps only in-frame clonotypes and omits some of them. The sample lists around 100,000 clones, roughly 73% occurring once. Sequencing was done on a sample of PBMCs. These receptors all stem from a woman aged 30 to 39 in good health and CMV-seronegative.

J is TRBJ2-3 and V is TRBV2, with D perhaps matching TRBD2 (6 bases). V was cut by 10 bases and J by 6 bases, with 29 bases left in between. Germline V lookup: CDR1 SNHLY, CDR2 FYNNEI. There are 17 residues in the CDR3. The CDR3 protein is CATLRESLPWSEDTQYF. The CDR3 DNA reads TGTGCCACCTTGCGGGAATCTTTACCCTGGAGTGAGGATACGCAGTATTTT.

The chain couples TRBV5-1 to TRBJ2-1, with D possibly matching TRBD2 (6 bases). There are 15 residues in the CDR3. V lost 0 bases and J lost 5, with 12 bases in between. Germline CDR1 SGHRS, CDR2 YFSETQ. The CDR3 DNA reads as TGCGCCAGCAGCTTGGTAGCGGAACCGCACAATGAGCAGTTCTTC. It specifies CASSLVAEPHNEQFF.

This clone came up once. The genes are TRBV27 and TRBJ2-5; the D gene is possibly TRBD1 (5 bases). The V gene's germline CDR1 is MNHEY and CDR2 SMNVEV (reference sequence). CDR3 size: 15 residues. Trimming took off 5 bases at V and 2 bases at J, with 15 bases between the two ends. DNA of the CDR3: TGTGCCAGCAGTAGCTTCGGACGGACACAAGAGACCCAGTACTTC. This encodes CASSSFGRTQETQYF.

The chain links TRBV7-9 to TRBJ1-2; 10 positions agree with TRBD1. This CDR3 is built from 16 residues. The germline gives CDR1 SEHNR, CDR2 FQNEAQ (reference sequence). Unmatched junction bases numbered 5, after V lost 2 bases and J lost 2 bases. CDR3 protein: CASSLRTGGYNYGYTF. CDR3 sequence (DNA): TGTGCCAGCAGCTTAAGGACAGGGGGATACAACTATGGCTACACCTTC.

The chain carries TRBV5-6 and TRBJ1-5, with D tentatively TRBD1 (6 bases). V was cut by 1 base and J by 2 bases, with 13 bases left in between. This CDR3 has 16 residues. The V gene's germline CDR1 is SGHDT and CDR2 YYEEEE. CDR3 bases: TGTGCCAGCAGCTTGAGGGGGGGAGCGGGCAATCAGCCCCAGCATTTT. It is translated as CASSLRGGAGNQPQHF.

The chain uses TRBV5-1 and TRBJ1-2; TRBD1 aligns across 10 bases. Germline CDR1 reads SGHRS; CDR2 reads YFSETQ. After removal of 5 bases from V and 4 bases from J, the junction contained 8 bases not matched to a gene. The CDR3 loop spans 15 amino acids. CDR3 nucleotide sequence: TGCGCCAGCAGGCCCTCGGGGGACAGGGGCTATGGCTACACCTTC. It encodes CASRPSGDRGYGYTF.

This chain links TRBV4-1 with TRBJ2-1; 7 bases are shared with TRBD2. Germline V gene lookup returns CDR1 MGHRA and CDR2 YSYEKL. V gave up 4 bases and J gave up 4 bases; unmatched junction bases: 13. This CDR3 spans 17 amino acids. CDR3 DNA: TGCGCCAGCAGCCGAGGAGGAATAGCGGGCCAATACAATGAGCAGTTCTTC. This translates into CASSRGGIAGQYNEQFF.

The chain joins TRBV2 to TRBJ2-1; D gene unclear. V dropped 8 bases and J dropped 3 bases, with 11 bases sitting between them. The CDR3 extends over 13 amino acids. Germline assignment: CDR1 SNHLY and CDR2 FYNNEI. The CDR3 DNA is TGTGCCAGCGTTCCAACTAACTACAATGAGCAGTTCTTC. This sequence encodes CASVPTNYNEQFF.

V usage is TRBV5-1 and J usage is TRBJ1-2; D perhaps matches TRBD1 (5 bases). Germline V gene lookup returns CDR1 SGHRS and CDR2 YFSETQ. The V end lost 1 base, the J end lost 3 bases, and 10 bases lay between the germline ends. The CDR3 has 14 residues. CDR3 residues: CASSLWGEDYGYTF. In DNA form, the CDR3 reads TGCGCCAGCAGCTTGTGGGGGGAGGACTATGGCTACACCTTC.

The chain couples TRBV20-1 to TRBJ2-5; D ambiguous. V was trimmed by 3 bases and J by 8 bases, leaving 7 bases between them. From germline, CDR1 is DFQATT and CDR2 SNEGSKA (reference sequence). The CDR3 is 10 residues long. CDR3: CSASTRTQYF. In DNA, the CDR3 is TGCAGTGCTAGTACGAGAACCCAGTACTTC.

DNA for the CDR3: TGTGCCAGCAGTTACGAATCAGGGAATCAGCCCCAGCATTTT. Its protein is CASSYESGNQPQHF. The rearrangement links TRBV6-5 to TRBJ1-5; D possibly corresponds to TRBD1 (5 bases). The CDR3 spans 14 residues. Per germline, CDR1 MNHEY and CDR2 SVGAGI. Trimming cost V 2 bases and J 4 bases, with 9 bases left between them.

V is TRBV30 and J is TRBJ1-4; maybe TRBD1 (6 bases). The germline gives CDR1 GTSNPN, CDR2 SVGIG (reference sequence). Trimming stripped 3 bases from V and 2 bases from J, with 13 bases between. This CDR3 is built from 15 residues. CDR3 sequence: CAWSETGGTNEKLFF. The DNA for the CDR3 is TGTGCCTGGAGCGAGACGGGGGGCACTAATGAAAAACTGTTTTTT.

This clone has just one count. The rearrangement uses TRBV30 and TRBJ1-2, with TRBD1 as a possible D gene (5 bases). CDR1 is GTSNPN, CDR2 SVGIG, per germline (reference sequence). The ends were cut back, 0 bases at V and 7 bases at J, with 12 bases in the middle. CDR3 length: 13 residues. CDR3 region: CAWSVPFQGGYTF. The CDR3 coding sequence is TGTGCCTGGAGTGTACCTTTCCAGGGTGGCTACACCTTC.

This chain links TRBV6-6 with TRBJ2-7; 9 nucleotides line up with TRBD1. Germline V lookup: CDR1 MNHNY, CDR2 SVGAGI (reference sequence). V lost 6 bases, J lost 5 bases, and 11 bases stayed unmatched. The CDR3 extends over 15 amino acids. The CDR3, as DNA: TGTGCCAGCAGCCCTCCGGGACAGGGTGCCCACGAGCAGTACTTC. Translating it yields CASSPPGQGAHEQYF.

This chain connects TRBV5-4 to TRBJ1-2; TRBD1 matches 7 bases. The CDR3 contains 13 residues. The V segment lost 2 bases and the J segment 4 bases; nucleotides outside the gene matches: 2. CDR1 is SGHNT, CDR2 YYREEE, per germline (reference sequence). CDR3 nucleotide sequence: TGTGCCAGCAGCTTAAGGACAGGCTATGGCTACACCTTC. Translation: CASSLRTGYGYTF.

This chain's CDR3 is CASSMTGRRPQHF. In DNA form, the CDR3 reads TGCGCCAGCAGCATGACAGGTCGTAGGCCCCAGCATTTT. J is TRBJ1-5 and V is TRBV5-1; D may be TRBD1 (6 bases). V gave up 4 bases and J gave up 9 bases, with 14 bases separating them. CDR1 is SGHRS and CDR2 is YFSETQ in the germline V gene. The CDR3 extends over 13 amino acids.

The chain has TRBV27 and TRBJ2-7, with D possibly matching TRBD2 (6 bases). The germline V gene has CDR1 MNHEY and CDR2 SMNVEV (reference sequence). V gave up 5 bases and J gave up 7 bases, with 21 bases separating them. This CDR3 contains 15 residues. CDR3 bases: TGTGCCAGCAGTCCACGTTCCCTAGCGCAATGGGAGCAGTACTTC. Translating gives CASSPRSLAQWEQYF.

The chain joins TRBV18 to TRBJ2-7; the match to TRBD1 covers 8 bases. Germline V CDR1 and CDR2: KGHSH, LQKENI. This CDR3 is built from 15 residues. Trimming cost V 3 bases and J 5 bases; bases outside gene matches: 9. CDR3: CASSPPGQVWDEQYF. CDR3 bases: TGTGCCAGCTCACCCCCGGGACAGGTTTGGGACGAGCAGTACTTC. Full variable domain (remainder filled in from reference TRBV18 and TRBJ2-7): NAGVMQNPRHLVRRRGQEARLRCSPMKGHSHVYWYRQLPEEGLKFMVYLQKENIIDESGMPKERFSAEFPKEGPSILRIQQVVRGDSAAYFCASSPPGQVWDEQYFGPGTRLTVT.